This entry lists 14 T cell receptor beta chains sequenced from one sample in a study of blood T cell repertoires in COVID-19. TCRdb keeps only in-frame clones here, not all; method: immunoSEQ multiplex PCR. Seen here are over 45,000 clones, roughly 83% observed once, and the top ten hold under 60%. What was sequenced was peripheral blood. The receptors were gathered from a man between 70 and 80 years old with acute or convalescent COVID-19.

J is TRBJ1-1 and V is TRBV5-5, with D perhaps matching TRBD1 (5 bases). The CDR3 runs to 13 residues. The germline CDR1 and CDR2 sequences are SGHKS and YYEKEE (reference sequence). With 4 bases removed from V and 2 bases from J, the gap between germline ends came to 9 bases. CDR3 DNA sequence: TGTGCCAGCAGCGTGACAGATAACACTGAAGCTTTCTTT. This sequence encodes CASSVTDNTEAFF.

The chain carries TRBV19 and TRBJ2-3, with unresolved D. With 6 bases removed from V and 5 bases from J, the gap between germline ends came to 9 bases. The germline CDR1 and CDR2 sequences are LNHDA and SQIVND (reference sequence). The CDR3 spans 12 residues. The CDR3, as DNA: TGTGCCAGTAGCCCCGTCAGAGATACGCAGTATTTT. Translated, it gives CASSPVRDTQYF.

The chain joins TRBV9 to TRBJ2-5, with TRBD2 matching over 7 bases. The CDR3 runs 15 residues. The V gene end was trimmed by 1 base and the J gene end by 5 bases; junction bases not matched to a gene: 8. The V gene's germline CDR1 is SGDLS and CDR2 YYNGEE. The CDR3 loop is CASSVNGRYDETQYF. The CDR3 DNA reads as TGTGCCAGCAGCGTAAACGGGAGGTATGACGAGACCCAGTACTTC.

This clone has just a few counts. The chain recombines TRBV6-7 with TRBJ1-1; D gene uncertain. TRBV6-7 is annotated as an ORF whose role is uncertain. Trimming cost V 4 bases and J 8 bases, with 5 bases left between them. The CDR3 is made up of 10 amino acids. The CDR3 DNA reads as TGTGCCAGCAGTTCGGAGGAAGCTTTCTTT. This translates into CASSSEEAFF.

The chain links TRBV7-2 to TRBJ1-2; D gene unclear. Germline assignment: CDR1 SGHTA and CDR2 FQGNSA. The length of the CDR3 is 12 residues. V dropped 1 base and J dropped 8 bases, with 8 bases sitting between them. CDR3 DNA sequence: TGTGCCAGCAGCTTAGTGCACGGGGGCTACACCTTC. It specifies CASSLVHGGYTF.

This chain uses TRBV5-1 with TRBJ1-1; the D is unclear. The CDR3 has 14 residues. The V gene's germline CDR1 is SGHRS and CDR2 YFSETQ. V shed 1 base and J shed 6 bases, with 13 bases lying between them. Here the CDR3 reads CASSLPGSRAEAFF. CDR3 sequence (DNA): TGCGCCAGCAGCTTGCCGGGATCGAGGGCTGAAGCTTTCTTT.

The genes are TRBV7-3 and TRBJ2-3; D might be TRBD2 (5 bases). This CDR3 has 12 amino acids. From germline, CDR1 is SGHTA and CDR2 FQGTGA. V was pared by 4 bases and J by 4 bases, with 6 bases between. CDR3 bases: TGTGCCAGCAGCTCTAGCTCAGATACGCAGTATTTT. Protein sequence: CASSSSSDTQYF. Variable domain in full (rest from reference TRBV7-3 and TRBJ2-3): GAGVSQTPSNKVTEKGKYVELRCDPISGHTALYWYRQSLGQGPEFLIYFQGTGAADDSGLPNDRFFAVRPEGSVSTLKIQRTERGDSAVYLCASSSSSDTQYFGPGTRLTVL.

V is TRBV19 and J is TRBJ1-2; 8 bases line up with TRBD1. This CDR3 is 17 amino acids long. The J segment lost 2 bases and the V segment lost 2 bases, leaving 10 bases of the junction unmatched. CDR1 and CDR2 from the germline V gene are LNHDA and SQIVND (reference sequence). The CDR3 bases are TGTGCCAGTAGTATAACGGGACAGGTGTTAGACAACTATGGCTACACCTTC. It codes for CASSITGQVLDNYGYTF.

J is TRBJ2-4 and V is TRBV6-2 or TRBV6-3, with 10 bases identical to TRBD1. Trimming removed 6 bases from V and 8 bases from J; junction bases left unmatched: 4. This CDR3 has 13 residues. Germline V CDR1 and CDR2: MNHEY, SVGEGT. The CDR3 region is CASSPGQGYIQYF. In DNA, the CDR3 is TGTGCCAGCAGCCCGGGACAGGGGTACATTCAGTACTTC.

The chain employs TRBV9 and TRBJ1-2; 9 nucleotides agree with TRBD1. Germline CDR1 is SGDLS and CDR2 is YYNGEE. CDR3 length: 15 amino acids. The V segment lost 4 bases and the J segment 4 bases; nucleotides outside the gene matches: 8. In DNA, the CDR3 is TGTGCCAGCAGCCCCCGACAGGGGGTAAGCTATGGCTACACCTTC. Translated: CASSPRQGVSYGYTF.

The genes are TRBV5-1 and TRBJ1-1, with D maybe TRBD1 (6 bases). V lost 2 bases and J 6 bases, leaving 11 bases between the germline ends. Germline values: CDR1 SGHRS, CDR2 YFSETQ. This CDR3 is 13 amino acids long. CDR3 protein: CASSLQGWAEAFF. CDR3 sequence (DNA): TGCGCCAGCAGCTTACAGGGCTGGGCTGAAGCTTTCTTT.

This chain connects TRBV7-2 to TRBJ1-1; a possible D gene is TRBD1 (5 bases). Trimming took off 6 bases at V and 6 bases at J, with 17 bases between the two ends. This CDR3 region has 14 residues. The germline V gene encodes CDR1 SGHTA and CDR2 FQGNSA. The CDR3 nucleotides are TGTGCCAGCAGACGCCCAGGGAGGGGAGCTGAAGCTTTCTTT. It is translated as CASRRPGRGAEAFF.

The chain has TRBV6-5 and TRBJ2-7; 7 bases align to TRBD1. The V and J ends lost 4 bases and 4 bases, in that order; junction bases with no gene match: 7. This CDR3 contains 14 residues. From germline, CDR1 is MNHEY and CDR2 SVGAGI. CDR3 coding DNA: TGTGCCAGCAGTTCAATAGGGGGCGGATACGAGCAGTACTTC. Protein: CASSSIGGGYEQYF.

Here the CDR3 DNA reads TGTGCCAGCAGTTTCACACTCCGTAATCAGGGGGTCGAGAATTCACCCCTCCACTTT. It yields the protein CASSFTLRNQGVENSPLHF. J is TRBJ1-6 and V is TRBV27, with 7 bases lining up with TRBD1. CDR1 MNHEY and CDR2 SMNVEV come from the germline V gene (reference sequence). J gave up 7 bases and V 3 bases, and 18 bases lay outside the gene matches. The CDR3 consists of 19 residues.